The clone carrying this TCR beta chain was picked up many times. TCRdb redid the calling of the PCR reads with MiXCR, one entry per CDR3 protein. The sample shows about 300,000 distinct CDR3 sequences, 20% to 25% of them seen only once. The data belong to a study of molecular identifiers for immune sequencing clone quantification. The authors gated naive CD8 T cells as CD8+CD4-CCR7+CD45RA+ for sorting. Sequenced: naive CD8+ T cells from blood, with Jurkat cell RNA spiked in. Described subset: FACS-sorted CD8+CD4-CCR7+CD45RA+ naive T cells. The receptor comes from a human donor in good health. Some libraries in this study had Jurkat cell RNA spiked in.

The CDR3 is CAISEGGEQYF. CDR3 DNA: TGTGCCATCAGTGAGGGGGGCGAGCAGTACTTC. The gene calls are TRBV10-3 and TRBJ2-7; either TRBD1 or TRBD2 may fit D (5 bases each). V gave up 2 bases and J gave up 6 bases, with 5 bases separating them. CDR3 length: 11 amino acids. CDR1 is ENHRY, CDR2 SYGVKD, per germline.